This is a list of T cell receptor beta chains from one sample in a study of cytomegalovirus exposure and HLA in healthy donors. Repertoires were generated with immunoSEQ multiplex PCR, while TCRdb's copy carries only in-frame clones and drops some. The sample consists of some 150,000 clones, 88% of them appearing once. What was sequenced was PBMCs. The source of these receptors is a man in his late teens or twenties in good health and CMV-seronegative. Both conserved end residues are part of each CDR3. D genes are given only for firm matches. Only part of the rows carry a size: once, few, many, or a class if the clone is expanded.

- - TRBJ2-1 TRBV4-1 TGCGCCAGCAGCCAAGATTCGGGGGACTACAATGAGCAGTTCTTC CASSQDSGDYNEQFF
- - TRBJ2-1 TRBV5-4 TGTGTATTTTTTGGGCAGGGCAGGCATGAGCAGTTCTTC CVFFGQGRHEQFF
- - TRBJ1-2 TRBV6-5 TGTGCCAGCAGTCAGAATAACAGGGCGGGCTACACCTTC CASSQNNRAGYTF
- TRBD1 TRBJ2-7 TRBV9 TGTGCCAGCAGCGTCGGGACAGGGGCGCGCGAGCAGTACTTC CASSVGTGAREQYF
- TRBD1 TRBJ2-7 TRBV5-1 TGCGCCAGCAGCCCAGGACAGGGGAACAACGAGCAGTACTTC CASSPGQGNNEQYF
once TRBD1 TRBJ1-2 TRBV7-2 TGTGCCAGCAGCTTAGGCCCGACAGGGGGCCTTTTC CASSLGPTGGLF
- TRBD1 TRBJ2-5 TRBV7-7 TGTGCTAGCAGCTTAGGACAGGGGGAGACCCAGTACTTC CASSLGQGETQYF
few - TRBJ1-1 TRBV4-2 TGTGCCAGCAGCCAAGTGGCCCTCCTCTCTGGCACTGAAGCTTTCTTT CASSQVALLSGTEAFF
- TRBD2 TRBJ2-5 TRBV5-6 TGTGCCAGCAGCTTGGCGCCTAGCGGTAAAGAGACCCAGTACTTC CASSLAPSGKETQYF
few TRBD1 TRBJ1-1 TRBV7-9 TGTGCTGCGTACCGGGACAGGGGAAATGAAGCTTTCTTT CAAYRDRGNEAFF
- - TRBJ1-5 TRBV28 TGTGCCAGCAGTCTTCTACAGGGTGTCAAGCAGCCCCAGCATTTT CASSLLQGVKQPQHF
- - TRBJ2-2 TRBV11-1 TGTGCCAGCAGCTTATATCTCGGGGAGCTGTTTTTT CASSLYLGELFF